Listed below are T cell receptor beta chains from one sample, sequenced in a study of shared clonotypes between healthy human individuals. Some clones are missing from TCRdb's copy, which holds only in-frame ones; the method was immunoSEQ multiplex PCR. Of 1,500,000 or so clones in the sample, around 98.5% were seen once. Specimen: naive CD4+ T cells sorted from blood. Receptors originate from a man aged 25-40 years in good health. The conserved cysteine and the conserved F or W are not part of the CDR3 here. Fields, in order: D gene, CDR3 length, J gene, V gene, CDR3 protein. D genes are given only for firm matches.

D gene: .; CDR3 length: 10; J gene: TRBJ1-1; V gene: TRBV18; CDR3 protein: ASRELYTEAF
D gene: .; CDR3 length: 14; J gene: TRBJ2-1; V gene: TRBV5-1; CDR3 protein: ASSLGASGLYNEQF
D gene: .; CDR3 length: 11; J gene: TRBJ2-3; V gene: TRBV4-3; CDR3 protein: ASSQEITDTQY
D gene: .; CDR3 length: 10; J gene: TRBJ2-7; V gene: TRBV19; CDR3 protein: ASSIEDREQY
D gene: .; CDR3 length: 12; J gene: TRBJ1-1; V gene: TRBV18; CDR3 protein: ASSRDGPDTEAF
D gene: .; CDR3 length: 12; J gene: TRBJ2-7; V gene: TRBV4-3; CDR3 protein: ASSQDNTDYEQY
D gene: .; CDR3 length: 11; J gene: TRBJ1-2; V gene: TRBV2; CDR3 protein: ASGQRKGGGYT
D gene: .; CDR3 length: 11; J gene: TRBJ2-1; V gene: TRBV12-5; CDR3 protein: ASGLERAREQF
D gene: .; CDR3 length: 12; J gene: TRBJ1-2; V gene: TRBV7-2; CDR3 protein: ASSLVGTGDGYT
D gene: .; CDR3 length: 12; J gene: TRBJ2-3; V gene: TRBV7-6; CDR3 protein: ASSLNGGTDTQY
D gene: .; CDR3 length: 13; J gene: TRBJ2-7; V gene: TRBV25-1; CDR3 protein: ASSEGGRANLEQY
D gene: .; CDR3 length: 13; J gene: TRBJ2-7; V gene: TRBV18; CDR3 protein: ASSPPRATSYEQY
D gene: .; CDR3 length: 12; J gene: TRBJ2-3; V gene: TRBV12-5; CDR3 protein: ASGSGLSTDTQY
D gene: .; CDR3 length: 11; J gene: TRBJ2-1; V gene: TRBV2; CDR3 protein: ASSTEWTAEQF
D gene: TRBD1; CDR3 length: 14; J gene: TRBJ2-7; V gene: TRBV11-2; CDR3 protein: ASSLAKGTGIYEQY
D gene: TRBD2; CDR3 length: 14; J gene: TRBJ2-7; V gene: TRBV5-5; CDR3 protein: ASSGGTSGKTYEQY